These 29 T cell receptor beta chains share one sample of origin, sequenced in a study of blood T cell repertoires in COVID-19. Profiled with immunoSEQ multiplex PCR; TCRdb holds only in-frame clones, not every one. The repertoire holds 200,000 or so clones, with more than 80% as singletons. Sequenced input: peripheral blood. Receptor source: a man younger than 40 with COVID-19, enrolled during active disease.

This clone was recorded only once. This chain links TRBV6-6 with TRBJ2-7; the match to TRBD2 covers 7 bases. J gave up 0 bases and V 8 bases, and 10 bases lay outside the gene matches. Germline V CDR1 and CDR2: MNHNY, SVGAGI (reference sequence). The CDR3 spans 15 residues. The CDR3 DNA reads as TGTGCCAGCTTCGCTAGCGGCCAGAGCTCCTACGAGCAGTACTTC. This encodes CASFASGQSSYEQYF.

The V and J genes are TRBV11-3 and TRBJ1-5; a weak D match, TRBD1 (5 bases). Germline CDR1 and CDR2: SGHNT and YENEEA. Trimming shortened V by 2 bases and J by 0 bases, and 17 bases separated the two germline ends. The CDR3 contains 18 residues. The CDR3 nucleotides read TGTGCCAGCAGCTTAATCCGTCGGAGGGGTGGTAGCAATCAGCCCCAGCATTTT. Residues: CASSLIRRRGGSNQPQHF.

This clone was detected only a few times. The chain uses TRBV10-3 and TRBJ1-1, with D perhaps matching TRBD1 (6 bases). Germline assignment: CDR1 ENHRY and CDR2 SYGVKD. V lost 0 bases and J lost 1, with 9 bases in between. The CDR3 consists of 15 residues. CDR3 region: CAISESEGQNTEAFF. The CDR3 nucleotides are TGTGCCATCAGTGAGTCCGAGGGACAGAACACTGAAGCTTTCTTT.

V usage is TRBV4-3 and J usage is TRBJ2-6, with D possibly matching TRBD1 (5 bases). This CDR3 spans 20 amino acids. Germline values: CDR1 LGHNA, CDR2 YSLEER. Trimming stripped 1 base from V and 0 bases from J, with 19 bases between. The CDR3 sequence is CASSQGFWKGRNSGANVLTF. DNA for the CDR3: TGCGCCAGCAGCCAAGGCTTCTGGAAGGGGCGTAACTCTGGGGCCAACGTCCTGACTTTC.

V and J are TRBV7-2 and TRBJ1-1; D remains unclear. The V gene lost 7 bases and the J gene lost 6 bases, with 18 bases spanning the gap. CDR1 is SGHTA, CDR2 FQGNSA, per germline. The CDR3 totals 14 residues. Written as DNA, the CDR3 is TGTGCCAGCACCGTGGGGATCGGGGAACCTGAAGCTTTCTTT. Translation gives CASTVGIGEPEAFF.

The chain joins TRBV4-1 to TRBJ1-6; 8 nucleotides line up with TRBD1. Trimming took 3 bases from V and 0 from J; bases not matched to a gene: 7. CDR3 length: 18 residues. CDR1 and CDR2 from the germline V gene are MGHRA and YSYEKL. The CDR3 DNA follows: TGCGCCAGCAGCCAGGCGGGACAGGACAGCTCCTATAATTCACCCCTCCACTTT. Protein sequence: CASSQAGQDSSYNSPLHF.

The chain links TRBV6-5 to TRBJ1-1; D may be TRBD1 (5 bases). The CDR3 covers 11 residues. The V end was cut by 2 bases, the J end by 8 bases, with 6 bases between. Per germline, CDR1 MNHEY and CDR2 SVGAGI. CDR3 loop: CASSYRGEAFF. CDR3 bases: TGTGCCAGCAGTTACCGGGGGGAAGCTTTCTTT.

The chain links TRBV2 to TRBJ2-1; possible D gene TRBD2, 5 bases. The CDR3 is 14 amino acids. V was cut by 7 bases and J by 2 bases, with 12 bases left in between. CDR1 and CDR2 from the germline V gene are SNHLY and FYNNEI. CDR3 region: CASTLATTYNEQFF. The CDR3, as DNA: TGTGCCAGCACCCTAGCAACAACCTACAATGAGCAGTTCTTC.

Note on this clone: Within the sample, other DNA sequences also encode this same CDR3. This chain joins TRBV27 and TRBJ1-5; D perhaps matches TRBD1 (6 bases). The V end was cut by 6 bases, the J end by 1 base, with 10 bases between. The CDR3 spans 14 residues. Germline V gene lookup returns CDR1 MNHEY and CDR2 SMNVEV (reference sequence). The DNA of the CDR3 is TGTGCCAGCAGCCCACAGGGAAGCAATCAGCCCCAGCATTTT. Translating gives CASSPQGSNQPQHF.

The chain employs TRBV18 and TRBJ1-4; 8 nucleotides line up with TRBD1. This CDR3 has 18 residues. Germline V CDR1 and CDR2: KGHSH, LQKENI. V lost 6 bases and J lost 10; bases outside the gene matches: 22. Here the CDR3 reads CASSRITLWGQEDGKLFF. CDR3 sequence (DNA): TGTGCCAGCTCTCGCATAACCCTCTGGGGACAGGAAGACGGAAAACTGTTTTTT.

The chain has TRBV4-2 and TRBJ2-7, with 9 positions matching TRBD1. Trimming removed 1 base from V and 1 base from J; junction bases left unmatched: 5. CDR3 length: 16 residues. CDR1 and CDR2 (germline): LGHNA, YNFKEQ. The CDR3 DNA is TGTGCCAGCAGCCAAGCACAGGGGGCGGGTTCCTACGAGCAGTACTTC. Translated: CASSQAQGAGSYEQYF.

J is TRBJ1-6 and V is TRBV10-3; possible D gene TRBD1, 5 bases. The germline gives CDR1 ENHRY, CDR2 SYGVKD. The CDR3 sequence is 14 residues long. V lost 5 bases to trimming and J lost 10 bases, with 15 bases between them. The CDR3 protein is CAISRGGSGSPLHF. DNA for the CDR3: TGTGCCATCAGTCGCGGTGGTTCAGGGTCACCCCTCCACTTT.

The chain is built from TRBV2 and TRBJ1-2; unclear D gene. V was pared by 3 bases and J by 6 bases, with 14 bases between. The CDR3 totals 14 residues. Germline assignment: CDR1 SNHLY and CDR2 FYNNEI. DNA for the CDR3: TGTGCCAGCAGTGAGATATTGGGCAGTGATGGCTACACCTTC. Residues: CASSEILGSDGYTF.

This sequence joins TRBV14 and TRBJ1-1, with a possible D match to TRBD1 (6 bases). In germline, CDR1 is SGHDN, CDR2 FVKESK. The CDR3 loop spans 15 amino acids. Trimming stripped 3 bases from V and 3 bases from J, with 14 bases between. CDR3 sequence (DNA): TGTGCCAGCAGCCATCGGGACAAAGGGCACACTGAAGCTTTCTTT. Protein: CASSHRDKGHTEAFF.

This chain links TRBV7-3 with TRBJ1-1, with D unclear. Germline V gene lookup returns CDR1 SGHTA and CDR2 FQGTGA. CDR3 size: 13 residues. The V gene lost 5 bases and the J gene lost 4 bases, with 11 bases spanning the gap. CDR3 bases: TGTGCCAGCAGCCCGGGTGGAGGCACTGAAGCTTTCTTT. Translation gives CASSPGGGTEAFF.

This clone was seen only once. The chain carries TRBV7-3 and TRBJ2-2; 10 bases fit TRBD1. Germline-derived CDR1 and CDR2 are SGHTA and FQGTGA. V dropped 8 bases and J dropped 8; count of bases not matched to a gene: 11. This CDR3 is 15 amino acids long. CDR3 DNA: TGTGCCAGCCGACAGGGGGCGCGTTCTGATGGGGAGCTGTTTTTT. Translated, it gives CASRQGARSDGELFF.

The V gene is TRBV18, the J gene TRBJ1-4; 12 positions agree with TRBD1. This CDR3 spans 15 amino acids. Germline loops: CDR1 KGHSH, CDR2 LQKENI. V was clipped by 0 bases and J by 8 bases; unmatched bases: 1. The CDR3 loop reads CASSPPGQGAEKLFF. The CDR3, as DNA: TGTGCCAGCTCACCACCGGGACAGGGGGCCGAAAAACTGTTTTTT.

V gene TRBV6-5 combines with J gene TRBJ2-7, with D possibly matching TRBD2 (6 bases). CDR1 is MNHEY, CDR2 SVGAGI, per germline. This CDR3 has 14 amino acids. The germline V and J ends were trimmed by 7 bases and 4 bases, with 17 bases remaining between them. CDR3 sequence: CASTGVGGLYEQYF. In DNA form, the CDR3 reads TGTGCCAGCACCGGTGTTGGCGGACTATACGAGCAGTACTTC.

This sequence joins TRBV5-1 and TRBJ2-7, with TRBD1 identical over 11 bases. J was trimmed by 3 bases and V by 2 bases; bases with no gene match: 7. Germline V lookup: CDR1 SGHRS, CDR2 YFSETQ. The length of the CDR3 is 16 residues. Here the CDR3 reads CASSLTAGTGGYEQYF. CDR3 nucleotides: TGCGCCAGCAGCTTAACCGCCGGGACAGGGGGCTACGAGCAGTACTTC.

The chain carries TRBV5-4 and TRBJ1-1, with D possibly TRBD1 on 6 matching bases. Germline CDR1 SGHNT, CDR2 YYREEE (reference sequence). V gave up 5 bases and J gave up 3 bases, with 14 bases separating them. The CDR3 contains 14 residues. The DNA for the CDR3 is TGTGCCAGCAGTTCCGACAGGTGGGACACTGAAGCTTTCTTT. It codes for CASSSDRWDTEAFF. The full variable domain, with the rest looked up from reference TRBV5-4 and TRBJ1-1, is ETGVTQSPTHLIKTRGQQVTLRCSSQSGHNTVSWYQQALGQGPQFIFQYYREEENGRGNFPPRFSGLQFPNYSSELNVNALELDDSALYLCASSSDRWDTEAFFGQGTRLTVV.

The CDR3 region has the DNA TGTGCCAGCAGCCGGAACACTGAAGCTTTCTTT. This codes for CASSRNTEAFF. J is TRBJ1-1 and V is TRBV7-9; D ambiguous. CDR3 size: 11 residues. The V end was cut by 5 bases, the J end by 1 base, with 2 bases between. Germline CDR1 and CDR2: SEHNR and FQNEAQ (reference sequence).

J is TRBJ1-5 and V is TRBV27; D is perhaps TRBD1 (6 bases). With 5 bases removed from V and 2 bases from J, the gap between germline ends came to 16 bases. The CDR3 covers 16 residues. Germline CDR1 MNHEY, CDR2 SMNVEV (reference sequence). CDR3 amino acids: CASSPLSAGGNQPQHF. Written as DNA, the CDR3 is TGTGCCAGCAGTCCCCTAAGTGCAGGGGGCAATCAGCCCCAGCATTTT.

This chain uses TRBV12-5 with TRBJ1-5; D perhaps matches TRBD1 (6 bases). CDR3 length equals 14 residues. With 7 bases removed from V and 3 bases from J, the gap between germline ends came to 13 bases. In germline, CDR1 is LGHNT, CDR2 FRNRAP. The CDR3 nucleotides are TGTGCTAGTGCTCCGCGGACAGACAATCAGCCCCAGCATTTT. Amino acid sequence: CASAPRTDNQPQHF.

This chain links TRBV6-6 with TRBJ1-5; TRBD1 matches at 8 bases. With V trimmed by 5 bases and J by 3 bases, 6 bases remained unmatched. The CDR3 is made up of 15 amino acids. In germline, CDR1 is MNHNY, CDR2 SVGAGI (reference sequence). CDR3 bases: TGTGCCAGCAGTCGGTCGACAGGGGTCAATCAGCCCCAGCATTTT. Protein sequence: CASSRSTGVNQPQHF.

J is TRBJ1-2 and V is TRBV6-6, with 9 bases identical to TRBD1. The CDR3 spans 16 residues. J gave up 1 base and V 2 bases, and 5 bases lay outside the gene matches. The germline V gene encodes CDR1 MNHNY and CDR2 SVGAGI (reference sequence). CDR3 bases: TGTGCCAGCAGTTACACGGGACAGGGCAGTAACTATGGCTACACCTTC. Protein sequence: CASSYTGQGSNYGYTF.

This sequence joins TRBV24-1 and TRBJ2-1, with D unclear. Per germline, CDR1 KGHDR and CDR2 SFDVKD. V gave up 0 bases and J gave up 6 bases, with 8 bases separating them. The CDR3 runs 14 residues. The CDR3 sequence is CATSDLYGFNEQFF. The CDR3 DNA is TGTGCCACCAGTGATTTGTACGGGTTCAATGAGCAGTTCTTC.

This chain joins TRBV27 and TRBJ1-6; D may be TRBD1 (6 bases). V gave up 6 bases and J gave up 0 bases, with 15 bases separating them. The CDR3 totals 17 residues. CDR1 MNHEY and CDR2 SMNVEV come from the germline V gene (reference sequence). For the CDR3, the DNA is TGTGCCAGCAGCTCCGGACAGATTAGCTCCTATAATTCACCCCTCCACTTT. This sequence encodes CASSSGQISSYNSPLHF.

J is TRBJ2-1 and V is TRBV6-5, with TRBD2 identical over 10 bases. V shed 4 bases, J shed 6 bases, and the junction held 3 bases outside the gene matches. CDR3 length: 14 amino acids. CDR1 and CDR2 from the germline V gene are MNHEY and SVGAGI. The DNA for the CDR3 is TGTGCCAGCAGTTTAGCGGGAGGACTCAATGAGCAGTTCTTC. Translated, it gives CASSLAGGLNEQFF.

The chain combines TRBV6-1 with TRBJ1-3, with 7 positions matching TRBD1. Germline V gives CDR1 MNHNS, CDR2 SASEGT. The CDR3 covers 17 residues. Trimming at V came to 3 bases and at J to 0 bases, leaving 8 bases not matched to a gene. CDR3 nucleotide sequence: TGTGCCAGCAGTGAGCGTGGCAGGGGGTTCTCTGGAAACACCATATATTTT. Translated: CASSERGRGFSGNTIYF.